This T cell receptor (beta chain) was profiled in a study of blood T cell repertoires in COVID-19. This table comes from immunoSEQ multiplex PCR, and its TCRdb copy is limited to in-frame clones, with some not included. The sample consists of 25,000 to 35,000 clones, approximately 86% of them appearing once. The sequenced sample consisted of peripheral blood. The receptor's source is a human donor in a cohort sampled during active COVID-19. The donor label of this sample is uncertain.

The CDR3 DNA reads TGTGCCAGCTCACCCGGGTGGGGGACAGCTACTAACGAGCAGTACTTC. This translates into CASSPGWGTATNEQYF. The chain employs TRBV18 and TRBJ2-7, with 7 positions matching TRBD1. CDR3 size: 16 residues. Germline V gene sequence: CDR1 KGHSH, CDR2 LQKENI. The ends lost 3 bases at V and 5 bases at J; junction bases unmatched: 13.